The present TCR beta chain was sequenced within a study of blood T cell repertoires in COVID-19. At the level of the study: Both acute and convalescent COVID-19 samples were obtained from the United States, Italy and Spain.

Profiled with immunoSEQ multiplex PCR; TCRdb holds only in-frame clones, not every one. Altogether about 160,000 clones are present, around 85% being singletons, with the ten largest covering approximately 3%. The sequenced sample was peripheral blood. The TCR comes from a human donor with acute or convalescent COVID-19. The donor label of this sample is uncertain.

CDR3 bases: TGTGCCACCCAAGAGGAGACAGCACAAGAGACCCAGTACTTC. Translated, it gives CATQEETAQETQYF. This chain joins TRBV2 and TRBJ2-5; D may be TRBD1 (5 bases). V lost 10 bases and J 2 bases, leaving 17 bases between the germline ends. This CDR3 has 14 residues. Germline CDR1 reads SNHLY; CDR2 reads FYNNEI. The full variable domain, rest sourced from reference TRBV2 and TRBJ2-5, is EPEVTQTPSHQVTQMGQEVILRCVPISNHLYFYWYRQILGQKVEFLVSFYNNEISEKSEIFDDQFSVERPDGSNFTLKIRSTKLEDSAMYFCATQEETAQETQYFGPGTRLLVL.